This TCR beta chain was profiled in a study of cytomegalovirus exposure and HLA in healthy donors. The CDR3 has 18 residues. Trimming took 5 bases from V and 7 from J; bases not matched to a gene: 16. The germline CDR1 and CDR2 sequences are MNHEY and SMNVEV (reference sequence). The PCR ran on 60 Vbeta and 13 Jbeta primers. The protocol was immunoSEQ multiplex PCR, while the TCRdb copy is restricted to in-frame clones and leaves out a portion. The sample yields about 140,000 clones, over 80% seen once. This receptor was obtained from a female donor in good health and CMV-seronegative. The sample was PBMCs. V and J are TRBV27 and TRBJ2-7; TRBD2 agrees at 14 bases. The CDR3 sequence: CASSPKGRGLAGGQEQYF. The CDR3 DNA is TGTGCCAGCAGTCCAAAAGGACGTGGACTAGCGGGAGGCCAAGAGCAGTACTTC.